The entry that follows covers one T cell receptor (beta chain) sequence. No antigen is known for it. The record has no base qualities; no much larger clone is one base away. CDR1 and CDR2 are read off the germline V gene as KGHSH and LQKENI. V and J are truncated by 3 bases and 3 bases respectively, leaving an intervening sequence of 6 bases. There are 14 amino acids in the CDR3, from cysteine to phenylalanine inclusive. Only the CDR3 region is kept as DNA, spanning 42 bases read in frame from base 1. This entry is derived from a study of patients and donors after allogeneic stem cell transplantation (dated by TCRdb to about 2020). Libraries were constructed by RT-PCR. Sequencing was performed on a NextSeq 550. Starting from the raw public reads, TCRdb applied fastp trimming at Q25, assembled clones with MiXCR and retained in-frame beta chains. Rows with a matching CDR3 protein are joined into one entry that keeps the most common DNA and genes. A total of around 160,000 distinct CDR3 sequences appear in this sample, about 29% of them only once. Clones ranked in the top ten supply about 3.3% of the sample.

This receptor was obtained from a human donor who was either an allogeneic HSCT recipient or a stem cell or donor lymphocyte infusion donor (not recorded which). It is not recorded whose cells these are; they may come from a transplant donor. The rearranged segments are TRBV18 and TRBJ1-6, with no reliable assignment of the D segment. Sequencing input: blood, either unsorted or a sorted T cell fraction (not recorded which). The CDR3 sequence is CASSPSSYNSPLHF. The sequence in DNA is TGTGCCAGCTCACCCTCCAGCTATAATTCACCCCTCCACTTT.